This paragraph covers one T cell receptor beta chain sequence. These data belong to a study of STAT5B mutations in CD4+ large granular lymphocyte leukemia. Trimming pared 7 bases from V and 0 bases from J, leaving 6 bases between. Per the germline V gene, CDR1 is SQVTM and CDR2 is ANQGSEA. CDR3 length: 11 amino acids. Some clones are missing from TCRdb's copy, which holds only in-frame ones; the method was immunoSEQ multiplex PCR. This table has under 50,000 clones, 80% to 85% appearing once. Control samples were healthy donors' buffy coats. The sample comprised CD4+ T cells from blood buffy coats. The chain uses TRBV29-1 and TRBJ2-5; perhaps TRBD2 as D (6 bases). This receptor was identified in a human donor in good health. CDR3 amino acids: CSAGDQETQYF. The CDR3 bases are TGCAGCGCGGGAGACCAAGAGACCCAGTACTTC.